This T cell receptor (beta chain) was sequenced during a study of response to subunit inactivated influenza vaccine. Study conclusions and caveats: Authors suggested each seasonal influenza vaccination recruits few new T cells.

One entry per CDR3 protein, called by TCRdb with MiXCR from the RT-PCR reads. Among hundreds of thousands of distinct CDR3 sequences listed, 10% to 15% were seen once. This clonotype came up a few times. Its target is not known. This receptor was obtained from a man between 50 and 59 years old who received an inactivated influenza vaccine. The material sequenced was PBMCs from blood, taken on the day of vaccination.

CDR3 sequence reads: CASSDSYQETQYF. In DNA, the CDR3 is TGTGCCAGCAGCGACAGTTACCAAGAGACCCAGTACTTC. V and J are TRBV12-3 or TRBV12-4 and TRBJ2-5, with D tentatively TRBD1 (5 bases). V was clipped by 6 bases and J by 0 bases, with 8 bases between them. The CDR3 totals 13 residues.